This T cell receptor beta chain is from a study of cytomegalovirus exposure and HLA in healthy donors. Study context: Assignment to the Caucasian-associated ancestry cluster applied to approximately 79% of the approximately 400 genotyped donors.

A multiplex PCR was run with 60 Vbeta primers and 13 Jbeta primers. Method: immunoSEQ multiplex PCR; TCRdb's copy keeps in-frame clones and lacks some. Here the sample spans about 42,000 clones, approximately 55% being singletons. Study-wide points: Cytomegalovirus-associated status was assigned to 150 to 200 TCR beta chains. As was reported, the classifier diagnosed cytomegalovirus status with high specificity and sensitivity. Previously analyzed data showed that most TCR beta V segments were productive at a frequency of about 90% or about 30%.

The CDR3 totals 14 residues. V was clipped by 7 bases and J by 4 bases, with 16 bases between them. Per germline, CDR1 MNHNS and CDR2 SASEGT. A remark on this clone: The antigen remains undetermined.

This TCR derives from a human donor in good health. This sequence joins TRBV6-1 and TRBJ1-2, with a possible D match to TRBD1 (5 bases). The specimen was PBMCs. The CDR3 nucleotides read TGTGCCAGCACCGTAAGCGGGGGGAGCTATGGCTACACCTTC. This codes for CASTVSGGSYGYTF.